A selection of T cell receptor beta chains follows, all from one sample in a study of Graves' ophthalmopathy and Graves' hyperthyroidism. TCRdb re-called the multiplex PCR reads through MiXCR, storing one row per CDR3 protein. The table includes around 1,000,000 distinct CDR3 sequences, 35% to 45% detected once. Sequencing used peripheral blood or thyroid tissue (not recorded which). Every receptor here comes from an adult man with Graves' hyperthyroidism. Both conserved end residues are part of each CDR3. The D gene is left open where the match is weak. Some rows mark clone size as missing; the rest say once, few, many or name a class of expanded clone.

>TRBJ1-5|TRBV7-9|NA|NA|16
CASSPGMQGANQPQHF
TGTGCCAGCTCACCCGGCATGCAGGGAGCCAATCAGCCCCAGCATTTT
>TRBJ2-5|TRBV15|TRBD2|NA|16
CATSTGLAGVQETQYF
TGTGCCACCAGCACTGGACTAGCGGGCGTCCAAGAGACCCAGTACTTC
>TRBJ1-2|TRBV10-3|NA|NA|16
CAISESPTVPNYGYTF
TGTGCCATCAGTGAGTCTCCCACAGTCCCTAACTATGGCTACACCTTC
>TRBJ2-7|TRBV7-2|TRBD2|NA|16
CASSPRRGTSSYEQYF
TGTGCCAGCAGCCCCAGGCGGGGGACTAGCTCCTACGAGCAGTACTTC
>TRBJ2-2|TRBV5-4|TRBD2|NA|17
CASRTRLAGADTGELFF
TGTGCCAGCAGGACCCGACTAGCGGGAGCGGACACCGGGGAGCTGTTTTTT
>TRBJ2-5|TRBV5-4|TRBD1|few|16
CASSISGTGSQETQYF
TGTGCCAGCAGCATATCCGGGACAGGGTCCCAAGAGACCCAGTACTTC
>TRBJ2-7|TRBV2|NA|few|16
CASSDSFGAGTGEQYF
TGTGCCAGCAGTGACTCTTTTGGGGCAGGGACCGGCGAGCAGTACTTC
>TRBJ1-2|TRBV6-5|NA|many|14
CASSYSGIEAGYTF
TGTGCCAGCAGTTACTCGGGGATCGAGGCTGGCTACACCTTC
>TRBJ2-7|TRBV10-3|NA|NA|14
CAISAGAGKYEQYF
TGTGCCATCAGTGCAGGGGCTGGAAAATACGAGCAGTACTTC
>TRBJ2-7|TRBV20-1|TRBD1|NA|14
CSARDPGQGATGDF
TGCAGTGCTAGAGATCCGGGACAGGGGGCGACCGGGGACTTC
>TRBJ1-5|TRBV2|NA|few|11
CASSIGESQHF
TGTGCCAGCAGCATCGGTGAATCCCAGCATTTT
>TRBJ2-5|TRBV7-2|NA|many|17
CASNAVGGALGQETQYF
TGTGCCAGCAACGCGGTGGGGGGCGCGCTCGGGCAAGAGACCCAGTACTTC
>TRBJ1-6|TRBV10-3|NA|NA|13
CAIRVGDNSPLHF
TGTGCCATCAGAGTGGGGGACAATTCACCCCTCCACTTT
>TRBJ2-7|TRBV10-1|NA|once|16
CASGKRLTGTGYEQYF
TGCGCCAGCGGGAAGAGACTCACAGGGACGGGCTACGAGCAGTACTTC
>TRBJ1-5|TRBV7-9|NA|many|14
CASSLEGYNQPQHF
TGTGCCAGCAGCTTAGAGGGCTACAATCAGCCCCAGCATTTT
>TRBJ2-5|TRBV20-1|NA|many|10
CGAAQETQYF
TGCGGGGCGGCTCAAGAGACCCAGTACTTC
>TRBJ2-7|TRBV7-2|TRBD2|many|16
CASSLGLAGGLGEQYF
TGTGCCAGCAGCCTAGGACTAGCGGGGGGGCTGGGCGAGCAGTACTTC
>TRBJ2-1|TRBV19|TRBD1|NA|15
CASSMTGGSYNEQFF
TGTGCCAGTAGTATGACAGGGGGCTCCTACAATGAGCAGTTCTTC
>TRBJ2-7|TRBV7-2|TRBD1|NA|15
CASSQEVQGAYEQYF
TGTGCCAGCAGCCAAGAGGTGCAGGGGGCTTACGAGCAGTACTTC
>TRBJ1-1|TRBV28|NA|NA|11
CAGGDLRFAFF
TGTGCCGGGGGGGACTTACGGTTCGCTTTCTTT
>TRBJ1-1|TRBV6-2/TRBV6-3|NA|few|15
CASSYSRQPNTEAFF
TGTGCCAGCAGTTACTCGAGGCAGCCGAACACTGAAGCTTTCTTT
>TRBJ1-1|TRBV9|TRBD1|many|15
CASSGPGQVNTEAFF
TGTGCCAGCAGCGGGCCGGGACAGGTGAACACTGAAGCTTTCTTT
>TRBJ2-2|TRBV11-2|NA|NA|14
CASRRDPNTGELFF
TGTGCCAGCAGGAGGGATCCTAACACCGGGGAGCTGTTTTTT
>TRBJ2-7|TRBV5-1|NA|many|16
CASSLDLGTSASEQYF
TGCGCCAGCAGCTTGGACCTCGGGACCTCGGCGAGCGAGCAGTACTTC
>TRBJ1-1|TRBV7-2|TRBD1|NA|16
CASSPPSGQGAPEAFF
TGTGCCAGCTCACCACCGAGCGGACAGGGGGCCCCTGAAGCTTTCTTT
>TRBJ1-5|TRBV20-1|NA|NA|15
CSARRGSGTQETQHF
TGCAGTGCTAGAAGGGGTAGCGGGACCCAAGAGACCCAGCATTTT
>TRBJ1-1|TRBV9|NA|many|13
CASSPSPPTEAFF
TGTGCCAGCAGCCCCAGCCCCCCCACTGAAGCTTTCTTT